The 26 T cell receptor beta chains in this list originate from one sample, sequenced in a study of PD-L1 blockade in urothelial cancer. Time point: peripheral blood 6 weeks after treatment start. Repertoires were generated with immunoSEQ multiplex PCR, while TCRdb's copy carries only in-frame clones and drops some. The sample has about 38,000 clones, approximately 86% seen once; the top ten hold roughly 23%. The specimen comprised PBMCs, sampled around atezolizumab (anti-PD-L1) treatment. These receptors were collected from a man in his fifties or sixties with urothelial cancer.

This clone was found once. V and J are TRBV19 and TRBJ2-1, with TRBD2 matching 10 bases. The CDR3 extends over 17 amino acids. V lost 3 bases to trimming and J lost 7 bases; unmatched junction nucleotides: 12. Germline V gives CDR1 LNHDA, CDR2 SQIVND (reference sequence). The CDR3 protein is CASSIGASGSSRNEQFF. The DNA for the CDR3 is TGTGCCAGTAGTATTGGGGCTAGCGGGAGTAGTAGAAATGAGCAGTTCTTC.

The J gene is TRBJ1-1, the V gene TRBV4-2; 8 bases line up with TRBD1. This CDR3 spans 14 amino acids. Trimming removed 6 bases from V and 5 bases from J; junction bases left unmatched: 8. CDR1 and CDR2 from the germline V gene are LGHNA and YNFKEQ. The CDR3 DNA reads as TGTGCCAGCAGGCTACAGGGGGAGGAGACTGAAGCTTTCTTT. Translation: CASRLQGEETEAFF.

The rearrangement links TRBV11-2 to TRBJ1-1; TRBD1 matches at 11 bases. CDR1 and CDR2 from the germline V gene are SGHAT and FQNNGV. The CDR3 is made up of 16 amino acids. With 5 bases clipped from V and 6 bases from J, the junction kept 11 bases outside the gene matches. The CDR3 reads CASSAWTGGWRPEAFF. CDR3 bases: TGTGCCAGCAGCGCCTGGACAGGGGGCTGGAGACCTGAAGCTTTCTTT.

The chain employs TRBV9 and TRBJ2-7, with 9 bases fitting TRBD1. After removal of 4 bases from V and 1 base from J, the junction contained 9 bases not matched to a gene. CDR1 SGDLS and CDR2 YYNGEE come from the germline V gene. The CDR3 contains 16 residues. The CDR3 bases are TGTGCCAGCAGCCGCCGTTCCGGACAGGGGTCCTACGAGCAGTACTTC. Translated: CASSRRSGQGSYEQYF.

The count of this clone is one. The V call is TRBV28, the J call TRBJ1-5; the D gene is possibly TRBD1 (6 bases). V gave up 5 bases and J gave up 0 bases, with 11 bases separating them. The germline CDR1 and CDR2 sequences are MDHEN and SYDVKM. The CDR3 is 15 residues long. The CDR3 is CASSVTGFSNQPQHF. The CDR3, as DNA: TGTGCCAGCAGTGTGACAGGTTTTAGCAATCAGCCCCAGCATTTT.

The V call is TRBV6-4, the J call TRBJ2-3; 8 nucleotides match TRBD2. There are 14 residues in the CDR3. V shed 0 bases, J shed 4 bases, and the junction held 0 bases outside the gene matches. Germline CDR1 reads MRHNA; CDR2 reads SNTAGT. The CDR3 bases are TGTGCCAGCAGTGACTCGCGGGGGGCAGATACGCAGTATTTT. Its translation: CASSDSRGADTQYF.

The chain combines TRBV18 with TRBJ1-3; D is possibly TRBD1 (6 bases). The CDR3 runs 16 residues. Germline V gene lookup returns CDR1 KGHSH and CDR2 LQKENI. V was clipped by 5 bases and J by 1 base, with 15 bases between them. This chain's CDR3 is CASSTNTGLSGNTIYF. DNA of the CDR3: TGTGCCAGCTCAACGAATACAGGGCTGTCTGGAAACACCATATATTTT.

V gene TRBV15 combines with J gene TRBJ2-5, with 8 bases fitting TRBD1. The V segment lost 2 bases and the J segment 5 bases; nucleotides outside the gene matches: 10. This CDR3 has 16 residues. Germline CDR1 reads LNHNV; CDR2 reads YYDKDF (reference sequence). The CDR3 coding sequence is TGTGCCACCAGCAGATTCCGACAGGGGATTAGTGAGACCCAGTACTTC. Translating gives CATSRFRQGISETQYF.

This clone has only one observation. The V and J genes are TRBV5-1 and TRBJ2-1; 8 nucleotides align to TRBD2. Germline V gene lookup returns CDR1 SGHRS and CDR2 YFSETQ. After removal of 4 bases from V and 0 bases from J, the junction contained 6 bases not matched to a gene. CDR3 length: 16 residues. The CDR3 sequence: CASSPGSGSSYNEQFF. The CDR3 nucleotides are TGCGCCAGCAGCCCGGGGAGCGGGAGCTCCTACAATGAGCAGTTCTTC.

This clone was picked up a small number of times. J is TRBJ2-1 and V is TRBV19, with D possibly matching TRBD2 (6 bases). The V end lost 5 bases, the J end lost 1 base, and 18 bases lay between the germline ends. Germline V gene lookup returns CDR1 LNHDA and CDR2 SQIVND (reference sequence). This CDR3 has 17 amino acids. CDR3 nucleotides: TGTGCCAGTAGTGTGAGTCGCGGGGACTCTTCCTACAATGAGCAGTTCTTC. Translated: CASSVSRGDSSYNEQFF.

The genes are TRBV19 and TRBJ2-3; D might be TRBD2 (6 bases). The CDR3 loop spans 17 amino acids. Trimming stripped 1 base from V and 1 base from J, with 15 bases between. The germline V gene encodes CDR1 LNHDA and CDR2 SQIVND (reference sequence). Here the CDR3 DNA reads TGTGCCAGTAGTATAGGACGTGGAGGGACGGGCACAGATACGCAGTATTTT. Protein sequence: CASSIGRGGTGTDTQYF.

This clone appeared a few times. The chain couples TRBV6-4 to TRBJ1-1; 8 positions match TRBD1. This CDR3 is 14 amino acids long. Germline CDR1 is MRHNA and CDR2 is SNTAGT. Trimming cost V 6 bases and J 4 bases; bases outside gene matches: 7. The CDR3 reads CASRGQGMGTEAFF. DNA of the CDR3: TGTGCCAGCAGAGGACAGGGAATGGGCACTGAAGCTTTCTTT.

The gene calls are TRBV6-1 and TRBJ1-2; 8 nucleotides align to TRBD1. CDR1 and CDR2 (germline): MNHNS, SASEGT. V lost 7 bases, J lost 4 bases, and 8 bases stayed unmatched. The CDR3 runs 14 residues. CDR3 nucleotide sequence: TGTGCCAGCAACGTGGCAGGGGGCGCCTATGGCTACACCTTC. This encodes CASNVAGGAYGYTF.

CDR3 protein: CASSAPSRARETQYF. The CDR3 DNA sequence: TGTGCCAGCAGTGCACCCAGCAGGGCTCGGGAGACCCAGTACTTC. The chain links TRBV25-1 to TRBJ2-5; the D gene is possibly TRBD1 (5 bases). The CDR3 has 15 amino acids. Per the germline V gene, CDR1 is MGHDK and CDR2 is SYGVNS. Trimming cost V 4 bases and J 5 bases, with 17 bases left between them.

The gene calls are TRBV19 and TRBJ1-2; 7 nucleotides align to TRBD1. The CDR3 extends over 15 amino acids. Unmatched junction bases numbered 9, after V lost 8 bases and J lost 0 bases. The germline V gene encodes CDR1 LNHDA and CDR2 SQIVND (reference sequence). The CDR3 bases are TGTGCCAGTTCTACTACAGGGACAGCTAACTATGGCTACACCTTC. It codes for CASSTTGTANYGYTF.

The genes are TRBV28 and TRBJ2-1; perhaps TRBD1 as D (5 bases). Deletions cut 8 bases from V and 5 bases from J, with 7 bases between. In germline, CDR1 is MDHEN, CDR2 SYDVKM. The length of the CDR3 is 11 residues. The CDR3 coding sequence is TGTGCCAGCCAGGGCAACAATGAGCAGTTCTTC. Its translation is CASQGNNEQFF.

This sequence joins TRBV10-2 and TRBJ2-7; TRBD2 agrees at 15 bases. The junction had 3 bases not matched to a gene; V was cut back by 7 bases and J by 2 bases. This CDR3 has 15 residues. Germline V gene lookup returns CDR1 WSHSY and CDR2 SAAADI. CDR3 coding DNA: TGCGCCAGCAAAGGACTAGCGGGAGGGCCCTACGAGCAGTACTTC. Its protein product is CASKGLAGGPYEQYF.

This chain connects TRBV4-1 to TRBJ1-1, with D tentatively TRBD1 (6 bases). The CDR3 totals 17 residues. Germline values: CDR1 MGHRA, CDR2 YSYEKL. Deletions cut 1 base from V and 1 base from J, with 16 bases between. This CDR3 is CASSQGRFDRKNTEAFF. The CDR3 DNA sequence: TGCGCCAGCAGCCAAGGGAGATTCGACAGGAAGAACACTGAAGCTTTCTTT.

This clone was found once. DNA for the CDR3: TGTGCCAGCAGCTTGACTTTGACCGGCGAAAAACTGTTTTTT. Translation gives CASSLTLTGEKLFF. The V gene is TRBV7-2, the J gene TRBJ1-4; no clear D gene. V was cut by 3 bases and J by 8 bases, with 13 bases left in between. Germline CDR1 and CDR2: SGHTA and FQGNSA. This CDR3 has 14 residues.

The chain links TRBV30 to TRBJ2-4; no clear D. CDR1 is GTSNPN, CDR2 SVGIG, per germline (reference sequence). This CDR3 contains 13 residues. Trimming shortened V by 3 bases and J by 1 base, and 7 bases separated the two germline ends. The CDR3 DNA is TGTGCCTGGAGCGCCGGGGCCAAAAACATTCAGTACTTC. Its protein product is CAWSAGAKNIQYF.

This clone has a single count. The rearrangement joins TRBV11-3 to TRBJ2-1; 9 nucleotides match TRBD1. The germline CDR1 and CDR2 sequences are SGHNT and YENEEA. The CDR3 totals 17 residues. The junction had 14 bases not matched to a gene; V was cut back by 5 bases and J by 6 bases. This chain's CDR3 is CASSMGTGLKDLNEQFF. CDR3 nucleotides: TGTGCCAGCAGCATGGGGACAGGGTTGAAGGACCTCAATGAGCAGTTCTTC.

CDR3 protein: CATSRLSPGQGLETQYF. The CDR3 DNA reads TGTGCCACCAGCAGACTCAGCCCGGGACAGGGGCTAGAGACCCAGTACTTC. The chain uses TRBV15 and TRBJ2-5; 10 nucleotides align to TRBD1. The CDR3 runs to 17 residues. Germline V gene lookup returns CDR1 LNHNV and CDR2 YYDKDF (reference sequence). V dropped 2 bases and J dropped 4; count of bases not matched to a gene: 10.

The chain's CDR3 is CASRGSYNQPQHF. The CDR3 nucleotides are TGTGCCAGCCGAGGATCTTACAATCAGCCCCAGCATTTT. V usage is TRBV6-5 and J usage is TRBJ1-5; D remains ambiguous. V was trimmed by 8 bases and J by 3 bases, leaving 11 bases between them. Germline values: CDR1 MNHEY, CDR2 SVGAGI. CDR3 length: 13 residues.

This clone was found a few times. The chain recombines TRBV27 with TRBJ1-6; 9 bases line up with TRBD1. J lost 7 bases, V lost 0 bases, and 4 bases had no gene match. Germline assignment: CDR1 MNHEY and CDR2 SMNVEV (reference sequence). The CDR3 loop spans 16 amino acids. The DNA of the CDR3 is TGTGCCAGCAGTTTATCACAGGGGGCCCCAAATTCACCCCTCCACTTT. As protein: CASSLSQGAPNSPLHF.

This chain links TRBV5-8 with TRBJ1-6; 7 nucleotides agree with TRBD1. CDR3 length: 14 amino acids. Germline loops: CDR1 SGHTS, CDR2 YDEGEE. With V trimmed by 0 bases and J by 7 bases, 1 base remained unmatched. The CDR3 sequence: CASSLGQGNSPLHF. CDR3 nucleotides: TGTGCCAGCAGCTTGGGACAGGGAAATTCACCCCTCCACTTT.

The chain couples TRBV21-1 to TRBJ2-7; the table's D call of TRBD1 was not tested on the DNA. TRBV21-1 is a recognized pseudogene. The CDR3 has 18 amino acids. The CDR3 region is CASSKARPPGQEPLEQYF. DNA for the CDR3: TGTGCCAGCAGCAAAGCTCGGCCGCCGGGACAGGAGCCGTTAGAGCAGTACTTC.